Listed below are T cell receptor beta chains from one sample, sequenced in a study of memory CD4+ T cells and cytomegalovirus serostatus. TCRdb's copy holds only in-frame clones and misses some; the assay was immunoSEQ multiplex PCR. The repertoire holds about 58,000 clones, with around 82% as singletons. The sequenced sample consisted of memory CD4+ T cells from blood. The receptors stem from an adult in good health and CMV-seronegative. Some clones in this sample may be carry-over from other donors' samples. CDR3s include the opening cysteine and the closing phenylalanine or tryptophan. Fields, in order: CDR3 protein, V gene, CDR3 length, D gene. A D gene is named only where the DNA matches it firmly.

CASSRNIPGGMNTEAFF,TRBV18,17,TRBD1
CASSLWGGSYNEQFF,TRBV28,15,-
CATSRVGTGNIQYF,TRBV15,14,-
CASSYETGSQHF,TRBV6-6,12,-
CASRGQTNYGYTF,TRBV19,13,TRBD1
CASSLAGGNQPQHF,TRBV5-1,14,-
CASSLTGQDTQYF,TRBV7-3,13,-
CASSLAGPAYEQYF,TRBV4-1,14,-
CAWSPTSRANYGYTF,TRBV30,15,-
CASSSQGETQYF,TRBV19,12,-
CASSSDRGLNTEAFF,TRBV27,15,TRBD1
CASRLTGNTDTQYF,TRBV2,14,-
CASSLAQGAAEQYF,TRBV7-8,14,TRBD1
CASSSAPGGESSPLHF,TRBV5-1,16,TRBD1
CAWSQQGNQPQHF,TRBV30,13,TRBD1
CASSSTWTSGETQYF,TRBV11-3,15,TRBD2
CASSPASGRLIEQYF,TRBV7-2,15,TRBD2
CASRPQGAGYEQYF,TRBV28,14,TRBD1
CASSYVPGLHYNEQFF,TRBV7-9,16,-
CASLAVNEQFF,TRBV6-6,11,-
CASSHSTQSSYNEQFF,TRBV28,16,-
CASSLDPRFRNEQFF,TRBV7-2,15,-
CASRPSKRGQYF,TRBV28,12,-
CASSYSRTGGGYGYTF,TRBV6-5,16,TRBD1
CARSRKHYGYTF,TRBV21-1,12,-
CASSSSGSAYEQYF,TRBV28,14,-
CAISERQGGQPQHF,TRBV10-3,14,TRBD1
CASSLGVTGTGIEKLFF,TRBV5-4,17,TRBD1
CASSQDRPGAGQPQHF,TRBV4-3,16,-
CAWSAGDTIYF,TRBV30,11,-
CSARQGVTEAFF,TRBV29-1,12,TRBD1
CASRNDPAGEQYF,TRBV5-1,13,-
CASNQSPMGYTF,TRBV2,12,-
CASSLNGVAKGYEQCF,TRBV7-9,16,-
CASSLGLGLGTQYF,TRBV11-2,14,-
CASTKEETQYF,TRBV2,11,-
CASSLARSNTEAFF,TRBV5-4,14,-
CASSLLPAETQYF,TRBV7-3,13,-
CASSQIGGTEAFF,TRBV18,13,-
CASSQAQGQTGNTIYF,TRBV4-1,16,TRBD1
CASSLVGQGDEKLFF,TRBV5-6,15,TRBD1
CASSGTLAGANVLTF,TRBV5-6,15,-
CASSSPGGHTEAFF,TRBV6-6,14,-
CASSGLAGGETQYF,TRBV10-2,14,TRBD2
CASSSPGQGNQPQHF,TRBV6-6,15,TRBD1
CSVGGGGGQPQHF,TRBV29-1,13,-
CASRGTGGGATQYF,TRBV27,14,TRBD1
CASSRATAVSNQPQHF,TRBV5-6,16,-
CASSWGLGEQYF,TRBV5-6,12,-
CASTGRTGRNTEAFF,TRBV2,15,-
CASSITGPWGEKLFF,TRBV7-9,15,-
CASSLTPLAPEQYF,TRBV7-2,14,-
CASIPRASTGTEAFF,TRBV19,15,-
CASSSTGGYGYTF,TRBV7-2,13,TRBD1
CASSISGTSSYEQYF,TRBV9,15,TRBD2